Presented here are 24 T cell receptor beta chains from one specimen sequenced in a study of blood T cells in healthy people across ages. Next came a second PCR, run for about 7 to 12 cycles, which used a sample-barcoded 5' primer along with a J-beta primer mix. TCRdb re-derived calls from the 5' RACE reads in MiXCR, one entry per CDR3 protein. The sample includes some 760,000 distinct CDR3 sequences, around 25% of them seen just once. The data were also submitted as part of a second study, on T cells of mothers and their children.

The sequenced material came from blood. These receptor sequences come from a boy younger than 18 in good health.

CDR3 loop: CASSLTPRRGETQYF. The CDR3 DNA sequence: TGTGCCAGCAGCTTAACCCCCCGGCGAGGCGAGACCCAGTACTTC. The J gene is TRBJ2-5, the V gene TRBV7-2; D is unresolved. This CDR3 has 15 amino acids. The V gene lost 2 bases and the J gene lost 5 bases, with 15 bases spanning the gap. Germline V lookup: CDR1 SGHTA, CDR2 FQGNSA.

The rearrangement links TRBV7-8 to TRBJ2-7; 12 bases map to TRBD2. Germline loops: CDR1 SGHVS, CDR2 FQNEAQ. Unmatched junction bases numbered 11, after V lost 5 bases and J lost 0 bases. The CDR3 is 18 amino acids. This CDR3 is CASSLETSGGSISYEQYF. The CDR3 nucleotides read TGTGCCAGCAGCCTGGAGACTAGCGGGGGTTCCATCTCCTACGAGCAGTACTTC.

V and J are TRBV9 and TRBJ2-1; D remains unclear. This CDR3 region has 14 residues. Germline V gene lookup returns CDR1 SGDLS and CDR2 YYNGEE. V lost 0 bases to trimming and J lost 6 bases, with 10 bases between them. The CDR3 spells CASSVGRSLNEQFF. The CDR3 DNA sequence: TGTGCCAGCAGCGTAGGCCGTTCCCTCAATGAGCAGTTCTTC.

The rearrangement links TRBV7-2 to TRBJ2-3, with D tentatively TRBD2 (5 bases). Germline values: CDR1 SGHTA, CDR2 FQGNSA. There are 15 residues in the CDR3. V was shortened by 1 base and J by 4 bases, with 12 bases between the two germline ends. The CDR3 spells CASSLEADWADTQYF. CDR3 coding DNA: TGTGCCAGCAGCTTAGAGGCGGACTGGGCAGATACGCAGTATTTT.

The genes are TRBV12-3 or TRBV12-4 and TRBJ1-2; possible D gene TRBD1, 5 bases. V dropped 6 bases and J dropped 10 bases, with 18 bases sitting between them. This CDR3 has 13 residues. CDR3 sequence reads: CASSDSRRFDYTF. CDR3 bases: TGTGCCAGCAGCGACAGCCGGAGATTCGACTACACCTTC.

This chain links TRBV7-9 with TRBJ2-1; the D gene is possibly TRBD1 (5 bases). The J call may be in error: the DNA end matches TRBJ2-7 better. The CDR3 has 16 residues. Germline V lookup: CDR1 SEHNR, CDR2 FQNEAQ (reference sequence). CDR3 DNA sequence: TGTGCCAGCAGCTTATCCCGCGCAGGGAATACATACGAGCAGTACTTC. The encoded protein is CASSLSRAGNTYEQYF.

This clonotype was found a few times. The rearrangement uses TRBV20-1 and TRBJ2-7; 7 bases line up with TRBD2. Germline V gives CDR1 DFQATT, CDR2 SNEGSKA (reference sequence). The CDR3 has 17 residues. V lost 3 bases, J lost 2 bases, and 16 bases stayed unmatched. CDR3 sequence: CSASPLSGKQRAYEQYF. For the CDR3, the DNA is TGCAGTGCTAGCCCCCTGAGCGGGAAGCAGCGGGCCTACGAGCAGTACTTC.

This clonotype was detected a few times. The rearrangement joins TRBV20-1 to TRBJ2-3; TRBD2 aligns across 10 bases. CDR3 length: 15 residues. CDR1 and CDR2 from the germline V gene are DFQATT and SNEGSKA (reference sequence). Trimming took 5 bases from V and 3 from J; bases not matched to a gene: 8. DNA for the CDR3: TGCAGTGCTTCCTCTAGCGGGGGACGAACAGATACGCAGTATTTT. It specifies CSASSSGGRTDTQYF.

This clonotype was found once. The chain joins TRBV4-3 to TRBJ2-1; a weak D match, TRBD2 (6 bases). There are 15 residues in the CDR3. V dropped 0 bases and J dropped 3 bases, with 9 bases sitting between them. Germline V gene data show CDR1 as LGHNA and CDR2 as YSLEER. CDR3: CASSQDSSDYNEQFF. CDR3 coding DNA: TGCGCCAGCAGCCAAGATTCTAGCGACTACAATGAGCAGTTCTTC.

This clonotype was observed a handful of times. This CDR3 is CASRPTSGTYNEQFF. Written as DNA, the CDR3 is TGTGCCAGCAGACCCACTAGCGGAACCTACAATGAGCAGTTCTTC. The J gene is TRBJ2-1, the V gene TRBV6-4, with 8 bases lining up with TRBD2. CDR3 size: 15 residues. Germline V gene lookup returns CDR1 MRHNA and CDR2 SNTAGT. J was trimmed by 2 bases and V by 6 bases; bases with no gene match: 6.

The rearrangement joins TRBV28 to TRBJ2-3; 10 bases map to TRBD1. The CDR3 consists of 16 residues. CDR1 MDHEN and CDR2 SYDVKM come from the germline V gene. Trimming took 4 bases from V and 2 from J; bases not matched to a gene: 6. CDR3 loop: CASSSSGTGVTDTQYF. The CDR3 nucleotides read TGTGCCAGCAGTTCGTCCGGGACAGGGGTCACAGATACGCAGTATTTT.

This chain uses TRBV28 with TRBJ2-4, with D possibly TRBD2 on 6 matching bases. Trimming shortened V by 1 base and J by 8 bases, and 15 bases separated the two germline ends. The CDR3 is made up of 15 amino acids. Germline V gene lookup returns CDR1 MDHEN and CDR2 SYDVKM. In DNA, the CDR3 is TGTGCCAGCAGTTTATCGGGACTCGGTCGGGACATTCAGTACTTC. It codes for CASSLSGLGRDIQYF.

The chain carries TRBV29-1 and TRBJ1-2; the match to TRBD1 covers 10 bases. This CDR3 comprises 14 residues. Trimming cost V 5 bases and J 3 bases; bases outside gene matches: 6. CDR1 and CDR2 (germline): SQVTM, ANQGSEA. DNA for the CDR3: TGCAGCGTTTCGACCGGGACAGGGGACTATGGCTACACCTTC. Its translation is CSVSTGTGDYGYTF.

The CDR3 nucleotides are TGTGCCAGCAGCAGAGGGTTCCCCTACAATGAGCAGTTCTTC. Its protein product is CASSRGFPYNEQFF. V and J are TRBV21-1 and TRBJ2-1. TRBV21-1 has pseudogene status. The CDR3 has 14 residues.

The gene calls are TRBV28 and TRBJ2-5; 12 nucleotides line up with TRBD1. The end of the DNA aligns better with TRBJ2-1, so the J call may be wrong. Per germline, CDR1 MDHEN and CDR2 SYDVKM. This CDR3 region has 21 residues. Written as DNA, the CDR3 is TGTGCCAGCAGTCCAAAGCTGGGACAGGGGGCGAACTACGGGGCGTACAATGAGCAGTTCTTC. Amino acids: CASSPKLGQGANYGAYNEQFF.

This clonotype showed up just a few times. The CDR3 DNA follows: TGTGCCAGCAGTGACCCGGGACAGGATAATGAAAAACTGTTTTTT. Protein sequence: CASSDPGQDNEKLFF. The V call is TRBV25-1, the J call TRBJ1-4; 8 nucleotides match TRBD1. The trim removed 3 bases at V and 4 bases at J, leaving 4 bases unmatched. Germline V gene lookup returns CDR1 MGHDK and CDR2 SYGVNS. CDR3 length: 15 residues.

There are a few counts of this clonotype. This chain joins TRBV29-1 and TRBJ2-7; weak D call: TRBD2 (5 bases). Deletions cut 0 bases from V and 5 bases from J, with 14 bases between. The CDR3 runs 14 residues. Germline V gives CDR1 SQVTM, CDR2 ANQGSEA. CDR3 sequence reads: CSVEEGRGSNEQYF. CDR3 nucleotides: TGCAGCGTTGAAGAAGGAAGAGGGTCGAACGAGCAGTACTTC.

The V gene is TRBV28, the J gene TRBJ2-3; TRBD2 matches 9 bases. Germline loops: CDR1 MDHEN, CDR2 SYDVKM. Trimming cost V 5 bases and J 1 base; bases outside gene matches: 16. This CDR3 region has 19 residues. CDR3 protein: CASSPRWVAGAGGTDTQYF. The DNA of the CDR3 is TGTGCCAGCAGTCCCCGGTGGGTAGCGGGAGCGGGGGGCACAGATACGCAGTATTTT.

This sequence joins TRBV28 and TRBJ2-7; tentative D call: TRBD2 (5 bases). Trimming took off 7 bases at V and 1 base at J, with 11 bases between the two ends. Germline V gives CDR1 MDHEN, CDR2 SYDVKM. This CDR3 spans 13 amino acids. The CDR3 loop is CASKTRLSYEQYF. The CDR3 bases are TGTGCCAGCAAAACTAGGTTATCCTACGAGCAGTACTTC.

This clonotype was counted a few times. The chain has TRBV14 and TRBJ2-5; no clear D. The DNA end is more similar to TRBJ2-1, so the J call may be wrong. The CDR3 is made up of 16 amino acids. Looked up from germline, CDR1 is SGHDN and CDR2 is FVKESK. CDR3 sequence (DNA): TGTGCCAGCAGCCAAGGCAGTAGCAGTCCCTACAATGAGCAGTTCTTC. Protein sequence: CASSQGSSSPYNEQFF.

The rearrangement uses TRBV7-8 and TRBJ2-5, with D possibly matching TRBD2 (5 bases). The J call may be faulty, since TRBJ2-1 better matches the DNA end. This CDR3 comprises 15 residues. The germline CDR1 and CDR2 sequences are SGHVS and FQNEAQ. The CDR3 nucleotides read TGTGCCAGCAGCTTAAGCGGATCCCTTTCCAATGAGCAGTTCTTC. It encodes CASSLSGSLSNEQFF.

The chain couples TRBV27 to TRBJ2-1, with D hard to call. The end of the DNA is better explained by TRBJ2-7, so the J call may be wrong. The length of the CDR3 is 13 residues. Germline V lookup: CDR1 MNHEY, CDR2 SMNVEV (reference sequence). CDR3 in amino acids: CASSLDPNYEQYF. Here the CDR3 DNA reads TGTGCCAGCAGTTTAGATCCGAACTACGAGCAGTACTTC.

This clonotype has a handful of counts. This rearrangement joins TRBV14 to TRBJ2-1; 9 bases agree with TRBD2. In germline, CDR1 is SGHDN, CDR2 FVKESK. CDR3 size: 15 residues. Trimming cost V 3 bases and J 2 bases; bases outside gene matches: 2. DNA for the CDR3: TGTGCCAGCAGCCAGGGACTAGCAACCTACAATGAGCAGTTCTTC. This sequence encodes CASSQGLATYNEQFF.

The chain carries TRBV28 and TRBJ2-7, with D perhaps matching TRBD1 or TRBD2 (6 bases each). The V and J ends lost 4 bases and 5 bases respectively, with 15 bases between them. The CDR3 contains 14 residues. CDR1 is MDHEN, CDR2 SYDVKM, per germline. In DNA, the CDR3 is TGTGCCAGCAGTTCCCCGGGGGCCAGGGACGAGCAGTACTTC. Residues: CASSSPGARDEQYF.